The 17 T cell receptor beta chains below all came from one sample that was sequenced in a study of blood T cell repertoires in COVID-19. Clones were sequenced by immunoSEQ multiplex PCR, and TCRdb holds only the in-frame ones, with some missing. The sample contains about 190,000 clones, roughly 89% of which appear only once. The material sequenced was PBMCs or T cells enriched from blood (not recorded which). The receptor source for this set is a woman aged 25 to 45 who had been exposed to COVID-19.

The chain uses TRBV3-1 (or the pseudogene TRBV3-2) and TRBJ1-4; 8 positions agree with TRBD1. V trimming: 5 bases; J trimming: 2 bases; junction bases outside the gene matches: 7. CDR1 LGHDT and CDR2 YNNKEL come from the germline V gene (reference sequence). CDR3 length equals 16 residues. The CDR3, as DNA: TGTGCCAGCAGCTCCCCAGGGGGCTGGACTAATGAAAAACTGTTTTTT. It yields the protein CASSSPGGWTNEKLFF.

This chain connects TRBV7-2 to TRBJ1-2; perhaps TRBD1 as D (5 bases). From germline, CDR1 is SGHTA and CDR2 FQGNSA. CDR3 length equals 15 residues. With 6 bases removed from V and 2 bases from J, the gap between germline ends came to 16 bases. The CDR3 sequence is CASSLNGGNNYGYTF. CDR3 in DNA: TGTGCCAGCAGTTTGAACGGGGGAAACAACTATGGCTACACCTTC.

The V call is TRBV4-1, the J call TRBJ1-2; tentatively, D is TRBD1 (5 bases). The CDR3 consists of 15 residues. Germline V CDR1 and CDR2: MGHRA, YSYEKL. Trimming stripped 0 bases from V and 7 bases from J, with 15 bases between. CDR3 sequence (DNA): TGCGCCAGCAGCCAAGATCTAGGGGTTTTTCCTGGCTACACCTTC. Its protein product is CASSQDLGVFPGYTF.

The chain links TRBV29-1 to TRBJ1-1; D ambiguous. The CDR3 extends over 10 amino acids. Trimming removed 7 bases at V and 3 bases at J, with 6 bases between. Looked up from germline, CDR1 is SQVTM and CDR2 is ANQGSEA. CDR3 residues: CSGRDTEAFF. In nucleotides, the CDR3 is TGCAGCGGCCGGGACACTGAAGCTTTCTTT.

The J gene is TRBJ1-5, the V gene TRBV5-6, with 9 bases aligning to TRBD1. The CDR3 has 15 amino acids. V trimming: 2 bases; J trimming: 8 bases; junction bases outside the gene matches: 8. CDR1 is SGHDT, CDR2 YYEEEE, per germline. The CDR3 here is CASSFGQGLGKPQHF. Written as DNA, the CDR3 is TGTGCCAGCAGCTTCGGACAGGGGTTGGGGAAGCCCCAGCATTTT.

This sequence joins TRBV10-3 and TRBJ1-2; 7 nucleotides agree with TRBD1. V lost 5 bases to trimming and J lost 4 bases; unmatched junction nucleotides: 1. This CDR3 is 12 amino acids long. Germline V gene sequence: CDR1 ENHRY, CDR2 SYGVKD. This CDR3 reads CAISPGGYGYTF. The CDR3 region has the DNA TGTGCCATCAGTCCAGGGGGCTATGGCTACACCTTC.

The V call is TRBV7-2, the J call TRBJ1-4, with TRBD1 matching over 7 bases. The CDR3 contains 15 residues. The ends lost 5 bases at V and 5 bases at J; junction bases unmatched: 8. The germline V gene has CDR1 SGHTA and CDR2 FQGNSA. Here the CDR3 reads CASSQGGSLNEKLFF. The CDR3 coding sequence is TGTGCCAGCAGCCAGGGGGGCAGCCTCAATGAAAAACTGTTTTTT.

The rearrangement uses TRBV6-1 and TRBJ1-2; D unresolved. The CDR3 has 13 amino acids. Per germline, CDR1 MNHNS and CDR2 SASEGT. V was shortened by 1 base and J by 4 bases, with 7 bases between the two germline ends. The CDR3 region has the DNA TGTGCCAGCAGTGAAGGGGGAGTCTATGGCTACACCTTC. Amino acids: CASSEGGVYGYTF.

The CDR3 coding sequence is TGTGCCAGTAGTTCTTACCGGGACAGGGACCATGAAGAAAAACTGTTTTTT. The encoded protein is CASSSYRDRDHEEKLFF. The genes are TRBV19 and TRBJ1-4, with 9 bases lining up with TRBD1. CDR3 length: 17 amino acids. V dropped 5 bases and J dropped 8; count of bases not matched to a gene: 15. Germline lookup yields CDR1 LNHDA and CDR2 SQIVND (reference sequence).

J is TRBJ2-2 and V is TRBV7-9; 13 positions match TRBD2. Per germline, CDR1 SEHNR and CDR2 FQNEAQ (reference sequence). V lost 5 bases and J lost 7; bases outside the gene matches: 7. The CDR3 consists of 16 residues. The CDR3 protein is CASSAGLAGAYGELFF. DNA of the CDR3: TGTGCCAGCAGCGCCGGACTAGCGGGGGCCTACGGGGAGCTGTTTTTT.

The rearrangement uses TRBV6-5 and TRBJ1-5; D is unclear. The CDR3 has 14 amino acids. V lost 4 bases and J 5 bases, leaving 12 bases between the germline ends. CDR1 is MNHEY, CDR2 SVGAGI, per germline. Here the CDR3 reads CASSSLRDYQPQHF. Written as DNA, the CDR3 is TGTGCCAGCAGTTCCCTGAGGGATTATCAGCCCCAGCATTTT.

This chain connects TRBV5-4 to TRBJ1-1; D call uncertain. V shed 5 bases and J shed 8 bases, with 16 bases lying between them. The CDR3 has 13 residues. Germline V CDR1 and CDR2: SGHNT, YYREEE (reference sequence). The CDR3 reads CASSSTGAVEAFF. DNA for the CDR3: TGTGCCAGCAGTTCTACGGGAGCCGTCGAAGCTTTCTTT. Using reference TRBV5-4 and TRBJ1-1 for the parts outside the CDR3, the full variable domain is ETGVTQSPTHLIKTRGQQVTLRCSSQSGHNTVSWYQQALGQGPQFIFQYYREEENGRGNFPPRFSGLQFPNYSSELNVNALELDDSALYLCASSSTGAVEAFFGQGTRLTVV.

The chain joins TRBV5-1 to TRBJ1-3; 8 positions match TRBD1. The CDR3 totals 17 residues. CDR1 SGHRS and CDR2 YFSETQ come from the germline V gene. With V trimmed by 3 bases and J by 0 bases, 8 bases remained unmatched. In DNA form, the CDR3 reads TGCGCCAGCAGCTCTGGGGACAGGCCAAGCTCTGGAAACACCATATATTTT. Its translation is CASSSGDRPSSGNTIYF.

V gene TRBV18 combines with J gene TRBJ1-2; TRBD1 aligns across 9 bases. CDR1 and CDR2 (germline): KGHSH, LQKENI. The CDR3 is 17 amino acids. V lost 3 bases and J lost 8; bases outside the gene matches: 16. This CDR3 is CASSPITGTGTMLGYTF. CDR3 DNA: TGTGCCAGCTCACCTATCACCGGGACAGGGACCATGTTAGGCTACACCTTC.

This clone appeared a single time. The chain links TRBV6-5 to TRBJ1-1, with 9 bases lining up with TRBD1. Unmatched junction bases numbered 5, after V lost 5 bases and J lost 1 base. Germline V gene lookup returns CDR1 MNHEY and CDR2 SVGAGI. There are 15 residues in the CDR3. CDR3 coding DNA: TGTGCCAGCAGTCGACCGGGACAGGGGAACACTGAAGCTTTCTTT. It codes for CASSRPGQGNTEAFF.

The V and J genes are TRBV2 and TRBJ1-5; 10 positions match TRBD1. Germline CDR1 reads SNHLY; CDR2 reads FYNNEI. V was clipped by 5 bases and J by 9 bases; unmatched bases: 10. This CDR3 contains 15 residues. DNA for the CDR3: TGTGCCAGCAGTCCCGACAGGGGGCGGGAGGGGCCCCAGCATTTT. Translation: CASSPDRGREGPQHF. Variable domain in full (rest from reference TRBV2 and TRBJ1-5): EPEVTQTPSHQVTQMGQEVILRCVPISNHLYFYWYRQILGQKVEFLVSFYNNEISEKSEIFDDQFSVERPDGSNFTLKIRSTKLEDSAMYFCASSPDRGREGPQHFGDGTRLSIL.

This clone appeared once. CDR3 sequence reads: CASRVQGMATEAFF. CDR3 DNA sequence: TGTGCCAGTAGGGTACAGGGGATGGCCACTGAAGCTTTCTTT. The chain uses TRBV19 and TRBJ1-1; TRBD1 agrees at 7 bases. Unmatched junction bases numbered 8, after V lost 6 bases and J lost 4 bases. Germline lookup yields CDR1 LNHDA and CDR2 SQIVND (reference sequence). The CDR3 has 14 amino acids.